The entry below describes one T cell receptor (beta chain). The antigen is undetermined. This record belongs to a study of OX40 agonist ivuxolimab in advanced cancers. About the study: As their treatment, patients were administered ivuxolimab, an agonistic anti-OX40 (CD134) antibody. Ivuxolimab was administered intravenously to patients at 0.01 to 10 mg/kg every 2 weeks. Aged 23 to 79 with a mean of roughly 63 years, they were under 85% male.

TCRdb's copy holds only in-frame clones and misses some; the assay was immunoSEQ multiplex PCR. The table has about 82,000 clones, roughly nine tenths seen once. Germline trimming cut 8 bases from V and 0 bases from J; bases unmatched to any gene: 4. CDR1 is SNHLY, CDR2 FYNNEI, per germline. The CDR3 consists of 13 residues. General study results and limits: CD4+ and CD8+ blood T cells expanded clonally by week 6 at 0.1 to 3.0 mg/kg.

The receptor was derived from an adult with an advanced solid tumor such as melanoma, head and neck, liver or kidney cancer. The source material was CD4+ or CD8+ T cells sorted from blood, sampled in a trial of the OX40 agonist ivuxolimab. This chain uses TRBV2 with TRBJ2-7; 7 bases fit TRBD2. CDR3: CASLRDYSYEQYF. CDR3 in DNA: TGTGCCAGCCTTCGGGACTACTCCTACGAGCAGTACTTC. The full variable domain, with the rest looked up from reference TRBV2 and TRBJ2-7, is EPEVTQTPSHQVTQMGQEVILRCVPISNHLYFYWYRQILGQKVEFLVSFYNNEISEKSEIFDDQFSVERPDGSNFTLKIRSTKLEDSAMYFCASLRDYSYEQYFGPGTRLTVT.